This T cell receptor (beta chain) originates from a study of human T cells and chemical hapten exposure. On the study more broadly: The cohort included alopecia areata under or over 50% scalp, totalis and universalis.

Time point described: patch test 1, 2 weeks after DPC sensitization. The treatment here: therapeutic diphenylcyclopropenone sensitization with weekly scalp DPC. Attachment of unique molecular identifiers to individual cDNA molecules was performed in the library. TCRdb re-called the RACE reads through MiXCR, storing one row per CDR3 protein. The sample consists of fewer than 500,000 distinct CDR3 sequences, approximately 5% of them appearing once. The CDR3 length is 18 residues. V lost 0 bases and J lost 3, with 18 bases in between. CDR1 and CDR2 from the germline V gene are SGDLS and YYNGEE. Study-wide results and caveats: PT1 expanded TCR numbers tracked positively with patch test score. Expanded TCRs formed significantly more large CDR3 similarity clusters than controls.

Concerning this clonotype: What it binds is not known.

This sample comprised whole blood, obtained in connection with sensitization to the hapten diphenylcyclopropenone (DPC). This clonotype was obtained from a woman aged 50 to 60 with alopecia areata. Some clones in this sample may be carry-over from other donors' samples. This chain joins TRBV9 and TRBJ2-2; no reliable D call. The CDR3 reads CASSVATMWSFDTGELFF. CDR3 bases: TGTGCCAGCAGCGTAGCTACGATGTGGTCCTTTGACACCGGGGAGCTGTTTTTT.